Below are 6 T cell receptor beta chains sequenced from a single sample in a study of shared clonotypes between healthy human individuals. Using immunoSEQ multiplex PCR, the repertoire was profiled, and TCRdb retains in-frame clones only, with some absent. The repertoire holds about 2,500,000 clones, more than 80% seen once, with around 0.15% in the top ten. Input material: naive CD4+ T cells sorted from blood. Subset: CD45RA+ positively selected. The receptor source for this set is a young man in good health.

This clone was recorded a few times. This chain uses TRBV2 with TRBJ1-5, with a tentative D call TRBD1 (5 bases). V was pared by 7 bases and J by 7 bases, with 14 bases between. Per germline, CDR1 SNHLY and CDR2 FYNNEI. The CDR3 is made up of 13 amino acids. The CDR3 sequence: CASTGEMGQPQHF. Written as DNA, the CDR3 is TGTGCCAGCACGGGGGAGATGGGACAGCCCCAGCATTTT.

The genes are TRBV6-6 and TRBJ1-2; 7 bases are a match to TRBD1. The length of the CDR3 is 13 residues. Germline CDR1 is MNHNY and CDR2 is SVGAGI (reference sequence). Trimming at V came to 6 bases and at J to 5 bases, leaving 6 bases not matched to a gene. DNA for the CDR3: TGTGCCAGCAGCAAAGGACAGGAGTATGGCTACACCTTC. This sequence encodes CASSKGQEYGYTF.

The rearrangement links TRBV18 to TRBJ1-5, with TRBD1 as a possible D gene (6 bases). Trimming removed 3 bases from V and 1 base from J, with 16 bases in between. Per germline, CDR1 KGHSH and CDR2 LQKENI. CDR3 length: 17 amino acids. The CDR3 region has the DNA TGTGCCAGCTCACCCGGAACAGGGACGGGGAGCAATCAGCCCCAGCATTTT. Translation gives CASSPGTGTGSNQPQHF.

The chain links TRBV2 to TRBJ2-3; D might be TRBD1 (6 bases). There are 14 residues in the CDR3. Looked up from germline, CDR1 is SNHLY and CDR2 is FYNNEI. Trimming cost V 6 bases and J 5 bases, with 15 bases left between them. CDR3 loop: CASRGQGWGDTQYF. The CDR3 DNA reads as TGTGCCAGCAGGGGGCAGGGGTGGGGAGATACGCAGTATTTT.

J is TRBJ2-2 and V is TRBV6-5; 8 bases are shared with TRBD2. After removal of 11 bases from V and 1 base from J, the junction contained 0 bases not matched to a gene. This CDR3 has 12 amino acids. Germline values: CDR1 MNHEY, CDR2 SVGAGI. The CDR3 loop reads CAAGGNTGELFF. The CDR3 DNA is TGTGCCGCGGGGGGGAACACCGGGGAGCTGTTTTTT.

The CDR3 nucleotides are TGTGCCAGCAGCCCCATATCTTGGCTAGACAATGAGCAGTTCTTC. Amino acids: CASSPISWLDNEQFF. The J gene is TRBJ2-1, the V gene TRBV14; D is unclear. The germline V gene has CDR1 SGHDN and CDR2 FVKESK. The V and J ends lost 4 bases and 5 bases respectively, with 15 bases between them. This CDR3 contains 15 residues.